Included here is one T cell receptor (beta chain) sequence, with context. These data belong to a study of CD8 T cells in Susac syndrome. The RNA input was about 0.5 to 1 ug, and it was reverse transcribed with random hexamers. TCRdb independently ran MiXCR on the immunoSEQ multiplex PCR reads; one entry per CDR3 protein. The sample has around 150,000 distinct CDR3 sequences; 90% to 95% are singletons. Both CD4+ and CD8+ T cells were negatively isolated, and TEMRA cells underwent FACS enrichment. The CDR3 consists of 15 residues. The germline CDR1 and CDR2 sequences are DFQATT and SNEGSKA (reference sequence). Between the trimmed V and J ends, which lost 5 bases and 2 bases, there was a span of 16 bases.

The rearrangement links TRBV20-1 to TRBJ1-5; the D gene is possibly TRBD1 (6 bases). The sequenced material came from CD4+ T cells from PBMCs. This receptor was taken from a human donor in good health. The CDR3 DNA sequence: TGCAGTGCTTGGCCCCGGGAGGGGGGCAATCAGCCCCAGCATTTT. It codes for CSAWPREGGNQPQHF.